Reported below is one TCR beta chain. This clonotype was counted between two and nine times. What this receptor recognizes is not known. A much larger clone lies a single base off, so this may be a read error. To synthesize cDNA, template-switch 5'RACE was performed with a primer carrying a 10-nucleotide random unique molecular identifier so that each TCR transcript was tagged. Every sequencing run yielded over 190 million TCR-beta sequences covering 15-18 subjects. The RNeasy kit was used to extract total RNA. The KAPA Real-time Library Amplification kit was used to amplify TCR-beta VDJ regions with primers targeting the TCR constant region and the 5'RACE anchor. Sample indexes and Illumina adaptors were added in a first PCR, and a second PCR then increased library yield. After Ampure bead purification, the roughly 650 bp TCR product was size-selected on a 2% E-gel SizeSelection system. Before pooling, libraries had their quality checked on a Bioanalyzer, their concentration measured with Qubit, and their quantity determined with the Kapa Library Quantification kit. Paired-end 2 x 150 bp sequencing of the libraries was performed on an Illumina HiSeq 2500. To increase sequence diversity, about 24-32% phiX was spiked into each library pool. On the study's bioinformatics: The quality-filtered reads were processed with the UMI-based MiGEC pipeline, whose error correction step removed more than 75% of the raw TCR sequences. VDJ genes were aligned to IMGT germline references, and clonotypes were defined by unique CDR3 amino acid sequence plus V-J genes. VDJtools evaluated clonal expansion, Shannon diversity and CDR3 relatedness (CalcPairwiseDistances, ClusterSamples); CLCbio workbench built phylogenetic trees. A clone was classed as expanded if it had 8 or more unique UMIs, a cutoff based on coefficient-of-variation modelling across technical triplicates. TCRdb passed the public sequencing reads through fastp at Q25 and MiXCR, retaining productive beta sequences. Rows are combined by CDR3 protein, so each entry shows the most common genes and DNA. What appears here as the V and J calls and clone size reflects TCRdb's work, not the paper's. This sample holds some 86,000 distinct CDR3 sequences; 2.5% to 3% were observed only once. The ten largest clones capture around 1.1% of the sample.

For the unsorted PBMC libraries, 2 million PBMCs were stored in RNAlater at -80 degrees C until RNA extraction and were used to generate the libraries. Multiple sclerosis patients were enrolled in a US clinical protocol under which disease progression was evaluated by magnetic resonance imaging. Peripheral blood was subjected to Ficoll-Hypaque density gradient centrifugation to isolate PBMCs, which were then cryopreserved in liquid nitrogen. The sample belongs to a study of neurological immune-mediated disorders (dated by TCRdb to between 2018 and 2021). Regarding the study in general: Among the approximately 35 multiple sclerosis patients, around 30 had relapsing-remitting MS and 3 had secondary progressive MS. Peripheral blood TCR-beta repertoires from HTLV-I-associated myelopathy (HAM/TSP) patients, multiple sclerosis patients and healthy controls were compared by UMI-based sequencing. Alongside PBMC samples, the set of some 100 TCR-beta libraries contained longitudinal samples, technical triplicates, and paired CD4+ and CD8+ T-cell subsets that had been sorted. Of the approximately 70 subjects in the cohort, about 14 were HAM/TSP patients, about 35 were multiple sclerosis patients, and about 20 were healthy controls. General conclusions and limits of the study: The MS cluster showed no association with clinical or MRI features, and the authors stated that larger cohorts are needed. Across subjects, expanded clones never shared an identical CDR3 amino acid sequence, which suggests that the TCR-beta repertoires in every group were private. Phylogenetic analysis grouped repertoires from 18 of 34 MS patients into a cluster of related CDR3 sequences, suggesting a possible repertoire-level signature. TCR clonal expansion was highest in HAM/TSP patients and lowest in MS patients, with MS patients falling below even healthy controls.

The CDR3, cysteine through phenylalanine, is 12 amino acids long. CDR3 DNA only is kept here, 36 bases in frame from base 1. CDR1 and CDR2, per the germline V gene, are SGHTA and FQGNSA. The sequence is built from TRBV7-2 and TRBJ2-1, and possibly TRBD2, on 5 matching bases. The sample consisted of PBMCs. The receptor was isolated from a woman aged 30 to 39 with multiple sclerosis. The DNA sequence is TGTGACAGCAGCGGACGAAGGAATGAGCAGTTCTTC. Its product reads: CDSSGRRNEQFF.